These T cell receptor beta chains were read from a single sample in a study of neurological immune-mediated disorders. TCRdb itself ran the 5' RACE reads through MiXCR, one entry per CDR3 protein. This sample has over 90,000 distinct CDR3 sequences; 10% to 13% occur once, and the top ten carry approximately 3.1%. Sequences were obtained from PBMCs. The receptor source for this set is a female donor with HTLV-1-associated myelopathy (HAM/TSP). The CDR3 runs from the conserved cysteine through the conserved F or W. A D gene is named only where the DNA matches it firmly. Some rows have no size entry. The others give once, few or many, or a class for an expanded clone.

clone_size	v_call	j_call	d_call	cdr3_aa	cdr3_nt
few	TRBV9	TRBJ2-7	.	CASSRTGAAYEQYF	TGTGCCAGCAGCCGGACCGGGGCCGCCTACGAGCAGTACTTC
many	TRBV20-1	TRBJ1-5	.	CSVRREAQPQHF	TGCAGTGTTCGGAGGGAGGCTCAGCCCCAGCATTTT
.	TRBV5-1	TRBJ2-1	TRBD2	CASSFGATSGPYNEQFF	TGCGCCAGCAGCTTCGGTGCTACTAGCGGACCCTACAATGAGCAGTTCTTC
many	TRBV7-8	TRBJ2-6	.	CASSLLGSGANVLTF	TGTGCCAGCAGCCTGCTGGGATCTGGGGCCAACGTCCTGACTTTC
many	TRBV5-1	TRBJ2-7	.	CASSLNTEYEQYF	TGCGCCAGCAGCTTGAATACAGAGTACGAGCAGTACTTC
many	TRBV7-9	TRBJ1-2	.	CASSTGGANYGYTF	TGTGCCAGCTCCACGGGGGGCGCTAACTATGGCTACACCTTC
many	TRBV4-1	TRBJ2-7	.	CASSQQGGGEQYF	TGCGCCAGCAGCCAACAAGGGGGGGGCGAGCAGTACTTC
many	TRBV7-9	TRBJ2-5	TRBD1	CASSDDRVETQYF	TGTGCCAGCAGTGACGACAGGGTAGAGACCCAGTACTTC
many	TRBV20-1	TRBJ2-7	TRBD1	CSATDRRTYEQYF	TGCAGTGCTACGGACAGGCGAACCTACGAGCAGTACTTC
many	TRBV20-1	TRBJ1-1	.	CSARGGAWGTEAFF	TGCAGTGCTAGAGGGGGTGCATGGGGCACTGAAGCTTTCTTT
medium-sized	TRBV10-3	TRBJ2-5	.	CAISESEDLWEEETQYF	TGTGCCATCAGTGAGTCGGAGGACCTGTGGGAAGAAGAGACCCAGTACTTC
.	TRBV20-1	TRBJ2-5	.	CSARIGGPRETQYF	TGCAGTGCTAGAATAGGGGGGCCGAGAGAGACCCAGTACTTC
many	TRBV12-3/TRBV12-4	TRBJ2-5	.	CASSFGPAPGQETQYF	TGTGCCAGCAGTTTTGGACCAGCACCCGGCCAAGAGACCCAGTACTTC
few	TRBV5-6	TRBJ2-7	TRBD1	CASSLVETGGEQYF	TGTGCCAGCAGCTTGGTGGAGACAGGGGGCGAGCAGTACTTC
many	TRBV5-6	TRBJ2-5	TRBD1	CASSPGQVETQYF	TGTGCCAGCAGCCCCGGACAGGTAGAGACCCAGTACTTC
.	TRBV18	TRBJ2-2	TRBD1	CASSPWDRGDTGELFF	TGTGCCAGCTCACCCTGGGACAGGGGAGACACCGGGGAGCTGTTTTTT
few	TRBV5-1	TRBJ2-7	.	CASSPDLDEQYF	TGCGCCAGCAGCCCGGACCTGGACGAGCAGTACTTC
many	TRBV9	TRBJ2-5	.	CASSVADPETQYF	TGTGCCAGCAGCGTAGCGGACCCAGAGACCCAGTACTTC
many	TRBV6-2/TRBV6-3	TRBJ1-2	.	CASTHGTSYGYTF	TGTGCCAGCACCCACGGGACAAGTTATGGCTACACCTTC
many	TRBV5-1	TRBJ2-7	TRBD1	CASSLDGTGGKKYF	TGCGCCAGCAGCTTGGACGGGACAGGGGGCAAAAAGTACTTC
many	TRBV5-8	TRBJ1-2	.	CASSLVFRDTKNYGYTF	TGTGCCAGCAGCTTGGTTTTCCGGGACACCAAGAACTATGGCTACACCTTC
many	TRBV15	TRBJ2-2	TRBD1	CATSTRGQGTGELFF	TGTGCCACCAGCACCAGGGGGCAGGGCACCGGGGAGCTGTTTTTT
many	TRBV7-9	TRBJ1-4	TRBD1	CASRQTGGSEKLFF	TGTGCCAGCAGACAGACAGGGGGGTCGGAAAAACTGTTTTTT
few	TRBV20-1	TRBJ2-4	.	CSARVFRGAKNIQYF	TGCAGTGCTAGAGTATTTCGCGGAGCCAAAAACATTCAGTACTTC
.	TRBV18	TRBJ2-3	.	CASSPLTSDTQYF	TGTGCCAGCTCTCCCCTAACCTCAGATACGCAGTATTTT
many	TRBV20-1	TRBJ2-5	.	CSARGSGETQYF	TGCAGTGCTAGGGGAAGCGGGGAGACCCAGTACTTC
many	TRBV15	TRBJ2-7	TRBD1	CATSRAGGVYEQYF	TGTGCTACCAGCAGAGCAGGGGGCGTGTACGAGCAGTACTTC
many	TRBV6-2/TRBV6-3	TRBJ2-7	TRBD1	CASKGQGGYEQYF	TGTGCCAGCAAAGGACAGGGAGGCTACGAGCAGTACTTC
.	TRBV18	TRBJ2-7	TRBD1	CASSRGQAYEQYF	TGTGCCAGCTCACGTGGACAGGCCTACGAGCAGTACTTC
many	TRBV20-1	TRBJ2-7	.	CSARALGAQITHEQYF	TGCAGTGCTAGAGCCTTAGGGGCCCAAATCACCCACGAGCAGTACTTC
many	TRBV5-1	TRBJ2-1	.	CASSLGTTYNEQFF	TGCGCCAGCAGCTTGGGGACTACTTACAATGAGCAGTTCTTC
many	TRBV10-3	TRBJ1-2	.	CAISESSGRDYGYTF	TGTGCCATCAGTGAGTCATCGGGACGGGACTATGGCTACACCTTC
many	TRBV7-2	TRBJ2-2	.	CASSLYGGTGNTGELFF	TGTGCCAGCAGCTTATACGGGGGGACAGGGAACACCGGGGAGCTGTTTTTT
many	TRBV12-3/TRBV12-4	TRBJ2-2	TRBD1	CASRTRTGQNTGELFF	TGTGCCAGCAGGACACGGACAGGGCAGAACACCGGGGAGCTGTTTTTT
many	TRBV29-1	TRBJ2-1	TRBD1	CSATIRQGTSEQFF	TGCAGCGCAACGATAAGACAGGGAACGAGTGAGCAGTTCTTC
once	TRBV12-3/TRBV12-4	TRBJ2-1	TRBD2	CVIKSESGGQGLYEQFF	TGTGTCATCAAGTCAGAGTCGGGGGGGCAGGGTTTGTATGAGCAGTTCTTC
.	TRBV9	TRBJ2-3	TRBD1	CASSPEGAPSTDKQYF	TGTGCCAGCAGCCCCGAGGGGGCCCCTAGTACAGATAAGCAGTATTTT
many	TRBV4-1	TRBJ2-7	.	CASSTTDTAYEQYF	TGCGCCAGCAGCACCACCGACACCGCCTACGAGCAGTACTTC
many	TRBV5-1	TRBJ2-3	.	CASKEGREDTQYF	TGCGCCAGCAAAGAGGGCAGGGAAGATACGCAGTATTTT
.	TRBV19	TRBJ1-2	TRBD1	CAGRQGNYGYTF	TGTGCCGGGCGACAGGGCAACTATGGCTACACCTTC
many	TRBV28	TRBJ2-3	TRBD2	CASSPLLAGGTDTQYF	TGTGCCAGCAGTCCCCTACTAGCGGGGGGCACAGATACGCAGTATTTT
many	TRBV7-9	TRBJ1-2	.	CASSGQSLLYYGYTF	TGTGCCAGCAGCGGACAGAGCCTGCTATACTATGGCTACACCTTC
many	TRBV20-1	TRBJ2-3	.	CSARGEFSASTDTQYF	TGCAGTGCTAGAGGGGAGTTTTCCGCTAGCACAGATACGCAGTATTTT
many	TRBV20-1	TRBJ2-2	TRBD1	CSAYYPGQDYTGELFF	TGCAGTGCCTATTACCCCGGACAGGACTACACCGGGGAGCTGTTTTTT
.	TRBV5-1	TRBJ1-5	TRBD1	CASSLTGLGPQHF	TGCGCCAGCAGTTTGACAGGGTTAGGGCCCCAGCATTTT
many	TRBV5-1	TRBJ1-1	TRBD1	CASSSFSPRQGSKGAFF	TGCGCCAGCAGCTCATTTTCGCCGCGACAGGGGTCTAAGGGAGCTTTCTTT
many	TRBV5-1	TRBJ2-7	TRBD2	CASSLVPSGYEQYF	TGCGCCAGCAGCTTGGTCCCTAGCGGGTACGAGCAGTACTTC
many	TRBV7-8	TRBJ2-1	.	CASSLQGSSYNEQFF	TGTGCCAGCAGCTTACAGGGGAGCTCCTACAATGAGCAGTTCTTC
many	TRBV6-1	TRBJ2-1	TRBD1	CASALGGQGGSEQFF	TGTGCCAGTGCCCTCGGGGGACAGGGGGGTAGTGAGCAGTTCTTC
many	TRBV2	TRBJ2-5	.	CASSGSLWGTQYF	TGTGCCAGCAGTGGCAGCCTATGGGGGACCCAGTACTTC
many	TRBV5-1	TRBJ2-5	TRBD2	CASRSGGLETQYF	TGCGCCAGCCGTAGCGGGGGCCTGGAGACCCAGTACTTC
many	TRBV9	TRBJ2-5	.	CASSVAGGETQYF	TGTGCCAGCAGCGTAGCTGGGGGGGAGACCCAGTACTTC
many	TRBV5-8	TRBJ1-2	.	CASSLVDWGANGYTF	TGTGCCAGCAGCTTGGTTGATTGGGGGGCTAATGGCTACACCTTC
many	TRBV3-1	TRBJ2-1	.	CASSLGPDEQFF	TGTGCCAGCAGCCTCGGGCCCGATGAGCAGTTCTTC
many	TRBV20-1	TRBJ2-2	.	CSAREGRTGELFF	TGCAGTGCTAGAGAAGGGCGCACCGGGGAGCTGTTTTTT
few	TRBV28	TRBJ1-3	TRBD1	CASSLTRTGATDSSGNTIYF	TGTGCCAGCAGTTTAACCCGGACAGGGGCGACGGATTCTTCTGGAAACACCATATATTTT
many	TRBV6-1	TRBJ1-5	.	CASSDSSREQPQHF	TGTGCCAGCAGTGACTCCTCCAGGGAACAGCCCCAGCATTTT